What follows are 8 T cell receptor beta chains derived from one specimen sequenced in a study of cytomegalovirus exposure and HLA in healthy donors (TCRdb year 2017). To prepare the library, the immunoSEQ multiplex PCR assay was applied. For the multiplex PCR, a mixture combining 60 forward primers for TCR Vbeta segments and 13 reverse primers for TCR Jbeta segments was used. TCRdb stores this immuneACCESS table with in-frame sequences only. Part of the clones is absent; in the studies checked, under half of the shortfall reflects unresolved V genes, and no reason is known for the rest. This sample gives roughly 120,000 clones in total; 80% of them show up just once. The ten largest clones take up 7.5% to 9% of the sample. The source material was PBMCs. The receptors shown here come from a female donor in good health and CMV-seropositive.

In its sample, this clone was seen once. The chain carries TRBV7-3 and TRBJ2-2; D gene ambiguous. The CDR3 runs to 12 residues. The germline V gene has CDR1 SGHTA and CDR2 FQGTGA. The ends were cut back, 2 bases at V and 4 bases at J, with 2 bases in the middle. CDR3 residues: CASSLRTGELFF. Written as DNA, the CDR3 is TGTGCCAGCAGCTTACGCACCGGGGAGCTGTTTTTT.

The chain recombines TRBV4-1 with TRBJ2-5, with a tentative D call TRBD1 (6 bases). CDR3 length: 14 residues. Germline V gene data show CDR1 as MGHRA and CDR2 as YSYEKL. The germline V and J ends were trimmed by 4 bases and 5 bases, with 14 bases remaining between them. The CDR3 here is CASSPRQGMETQYF. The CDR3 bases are TGCGCCAGCAGCCCCCGGCAGGGGATGGAGACCCAGTACTTC.

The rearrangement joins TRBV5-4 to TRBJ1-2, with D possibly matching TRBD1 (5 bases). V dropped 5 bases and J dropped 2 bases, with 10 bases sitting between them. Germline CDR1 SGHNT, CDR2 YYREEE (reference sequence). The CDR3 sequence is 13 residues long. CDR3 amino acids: CASSDRTNYGYTF. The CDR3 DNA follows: TGTGCCAGCAGTGACAGAACCAACTATGGCTACACCTTC.

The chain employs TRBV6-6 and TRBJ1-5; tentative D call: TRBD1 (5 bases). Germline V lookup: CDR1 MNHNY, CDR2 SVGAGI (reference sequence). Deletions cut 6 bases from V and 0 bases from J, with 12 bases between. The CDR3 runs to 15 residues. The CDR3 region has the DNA TGTGCCAGCAGCCGCGCAGGGAATAGCAATCAGCCCCAGCATTTT. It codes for CASSRAGNSNQPQHF.

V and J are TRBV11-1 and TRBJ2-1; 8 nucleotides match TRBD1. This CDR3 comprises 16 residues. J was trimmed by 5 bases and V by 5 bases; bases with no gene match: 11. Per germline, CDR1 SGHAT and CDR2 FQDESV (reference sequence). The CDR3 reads CASSETLGQGNNEQFF. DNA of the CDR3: TGTGCCAGCAGCGAAACTCTCGGACAGGGCAACAATGAGCAGTTCTTC.

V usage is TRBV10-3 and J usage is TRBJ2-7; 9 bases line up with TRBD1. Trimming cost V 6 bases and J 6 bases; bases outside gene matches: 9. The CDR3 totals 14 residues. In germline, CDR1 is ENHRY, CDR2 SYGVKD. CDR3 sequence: CAIRQGQGLSEQYF. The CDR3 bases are TGTGCCATCAGGCAGGGACAGGGATTGTCCGAGCAGTACTTC.

CDR3 protein: CATQGNTEAFF. The CDR3 nucleotides are TGTGCCACACAGGGGAACACTGAAGCTTTCTTT. The gene calls are TRBV2 and TRBJ1-1, with D perhaps TRBD1 (6 bases). From germline, CDR1 is SNHLY and CDR2 FYNNEI. CDR3 length: 11 amino acids. Trimming took off 10 bases at V and 1 base at J, with 7 bases between the two ends.

The CDR3 reads CSASKGQEAFF. The DNA for the CDR3 is TGCAGTGCTAGTAAGGGGCAGGAAGCTTTCTTT. This chain uses TRBV20-1 with TRBJ1-1; D is perhaps TRBD1 (5 bases). The CDR3 has 11 amino acids. Trimming removed 3 bases from V and 8 bases from J, with 10 bases in between. Germline CDR1 is DFQATT and CDR2 is SNEGSKA (reference sequence).